This T cell receptor beta chain was recorded in a study of T cell responses to AZD1222 COVID-19 vaccine. Points from the study as a whole: Most donors were white British, females outnumbered males, and clonal diversity was possibly underestimated. Elevations in Spike-specific TCR breadth and depth followed administration of two AZD1222 doses.

Note on this clone: Its antigen is not identified.

Germline CDR1 is SGHNT and CDR2 is YYREEE (reference sequence). The CDR3 sequence is 13 residues long. Trimming took off 0 bases at V and 3 bases at J, with 6 bases between the two ends. Only in-frame clones appear in the TCRdb table, and some are missing; sequencing was by immunoSEQ multiplex PCR. This table holds about 85,000 clones, 88% found once. The sequenced sample was peripheral blood, obtained on day 0 of MenACWY control vaccination. This TCR came from an adult in good health. The chain has TRBV5-4 and TRBJ1-1; D is uncertain. The CDR3: CASSLAGDTEAFF. CDR3 DNA: TGTGCCAGCAGCTTGGCTGGCGACACTGAAGCTTTCTTT.